The sequence of this T cell receptor beta chain was determined in a study of shared clonotypes between healthy human individuals. Naive CD8 isolation took CD45RO-negative cells positively selected for CCR7 and excluded terminally differentiated effector memory CD45RA+ cells. This CDR3 has 15 residues. The germline CDR1 and CDR2 sequences are LNHDA and SQIVND (reference sequence). The ends lost 4 bases at V and 2 bases at J; junction bases unmatched: 6. Clones were sequenced by immunoSEQ multiplex PCR, and TCRdb holds only the in-frame ones, with some missing. The sample includes roughly 2 million clones, about 95% of them seen just once.

V usage is TRBV19 and J usage is TRBJ2-7; 9 bases fit TRBD2. This TCR was recovered from a young man in good health. Sequenced input: naive CD8+ T cells sorted from blood. Here the CDR3 DNA reads TGTGCCAGTAGTACGCAACCTAGCGGGGCCTACGAGCAGTACTTC. Translation gives CASSTQPSGAYEQYF.